The TCR beta chain described here comes from a study of molecular identifiers for immune sequencing clone quantification. This clonotype counts as medium-sized. What it binds is unknown. MiXCR, applied by TCRdb to the PCR reads, yields one record per CDR3 protein. The table shows 8,500 to 11,000 distinct CDR3 sequences, with roughly a fifth occurring only once. Germline assignment: CDR1 GTSNPN and CDR2 SVGIG (reference sequence). The CDR3 is 14 residues long. V lost 2 bases, J lost 5 bases, and 15 bases lay in between. Study-wide results and limits: Detection of one spiked Jurkat cell's TCR RNA reportedly worked in around 1 million naive cells. A shared barcode on identical TCR molecules could lead to underestimated sizes for highly expanded clones. Effector cells kept over 97% of their molecules in clones above 20 RNA copies, while naive cells kept under 1% there.

Sorting defined naive CD8 T cells as CD8+CD4-CCR7+CD45RA+. The sequence was collected from a human donor in good health. Some libraries in this study had Jurkat cell RNA spiked in. Sequencing was carried out using naive CD8+ T cells from blood, with Jurkat cell RNA spiked in. The subset is: FACS-sorted CD8+CD4-CCR7+CD45RA+ naive T cells. This rearrangement joins TRBV30 to TRBJ2-5, with D possibly being TRBD1 or TRBD2 (5 bases each). CDR3 residues: CAWSPLQGPETQYF. In DNA, the CDR3 is TGTGCCTGGAGTCCGCTTCAGGGACCGGAGACCCAGTACTTC.